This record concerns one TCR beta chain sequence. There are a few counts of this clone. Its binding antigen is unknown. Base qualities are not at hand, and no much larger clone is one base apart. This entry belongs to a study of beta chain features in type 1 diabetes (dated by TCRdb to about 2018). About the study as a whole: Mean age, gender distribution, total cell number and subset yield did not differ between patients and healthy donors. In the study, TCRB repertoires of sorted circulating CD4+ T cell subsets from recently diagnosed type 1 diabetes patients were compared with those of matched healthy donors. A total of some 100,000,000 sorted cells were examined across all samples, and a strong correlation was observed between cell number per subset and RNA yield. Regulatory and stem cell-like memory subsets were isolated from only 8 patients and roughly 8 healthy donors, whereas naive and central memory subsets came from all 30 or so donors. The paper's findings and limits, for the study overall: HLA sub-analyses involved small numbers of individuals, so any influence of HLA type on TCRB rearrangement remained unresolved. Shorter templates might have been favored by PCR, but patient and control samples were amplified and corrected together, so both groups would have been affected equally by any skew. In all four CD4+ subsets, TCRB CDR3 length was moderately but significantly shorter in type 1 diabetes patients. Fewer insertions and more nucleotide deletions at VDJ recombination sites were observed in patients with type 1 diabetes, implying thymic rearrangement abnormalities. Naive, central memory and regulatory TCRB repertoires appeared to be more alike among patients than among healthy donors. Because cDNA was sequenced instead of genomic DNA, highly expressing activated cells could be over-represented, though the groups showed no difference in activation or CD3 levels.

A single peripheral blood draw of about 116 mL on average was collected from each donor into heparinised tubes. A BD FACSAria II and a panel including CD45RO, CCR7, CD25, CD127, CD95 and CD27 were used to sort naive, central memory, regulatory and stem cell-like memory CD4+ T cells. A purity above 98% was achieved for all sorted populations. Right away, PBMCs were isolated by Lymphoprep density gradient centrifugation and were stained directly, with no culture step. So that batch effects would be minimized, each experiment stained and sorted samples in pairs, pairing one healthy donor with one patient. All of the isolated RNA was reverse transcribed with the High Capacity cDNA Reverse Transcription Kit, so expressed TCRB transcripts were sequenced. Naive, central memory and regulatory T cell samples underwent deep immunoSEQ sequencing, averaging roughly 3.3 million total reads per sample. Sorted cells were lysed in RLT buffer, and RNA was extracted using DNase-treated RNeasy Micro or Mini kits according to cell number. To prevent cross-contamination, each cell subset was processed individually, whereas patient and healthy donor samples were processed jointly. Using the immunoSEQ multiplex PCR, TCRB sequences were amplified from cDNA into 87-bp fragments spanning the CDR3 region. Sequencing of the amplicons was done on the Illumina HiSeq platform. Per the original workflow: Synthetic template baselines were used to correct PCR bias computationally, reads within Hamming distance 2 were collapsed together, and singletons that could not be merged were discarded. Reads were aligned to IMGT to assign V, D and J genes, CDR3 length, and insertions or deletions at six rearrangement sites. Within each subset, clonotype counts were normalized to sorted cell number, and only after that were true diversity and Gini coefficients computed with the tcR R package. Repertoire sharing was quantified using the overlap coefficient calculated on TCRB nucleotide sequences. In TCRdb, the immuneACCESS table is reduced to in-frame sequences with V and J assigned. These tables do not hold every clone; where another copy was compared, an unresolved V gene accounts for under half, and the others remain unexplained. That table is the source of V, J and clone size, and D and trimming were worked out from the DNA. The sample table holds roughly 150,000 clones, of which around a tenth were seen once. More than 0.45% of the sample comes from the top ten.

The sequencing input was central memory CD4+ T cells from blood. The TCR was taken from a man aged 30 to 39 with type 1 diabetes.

CDR3 sequence: CASGSDNRQETQYF. The base sequence is TGTGCTAGTGGGTCCGATAACCGGCAAGAGACCCAGTACTTC. Recombination joined TRBV12-5 with TRBJ2-5, with no confidently assigned D gene. CDR1 and CDR2 were assigned from the germline V gene as LGHNT and FRNRAP. Deletion took 6 bases off V and 2 bases off J, with a span of 13 bases between the germline ends. The CDR3 runs 14 residues from the cysteine to the phenylalanine. Only CDR3 DNA is held: 42 bases, read in frame from base 1. With all but the CDR3 taken from the reference TRBV12-5 and TRBJ2-5 genes, the full variable domain is: DARVTQTPRHKVTEMGQEVTMRCQPILGHNTVFWYRQTMMQGLELLAYFRNRAPLDDSGMPKDRFSAEMPDATLATLKIQPSEPRDSAVYFCASGSDNRQETQYFGPGTRLLVL.